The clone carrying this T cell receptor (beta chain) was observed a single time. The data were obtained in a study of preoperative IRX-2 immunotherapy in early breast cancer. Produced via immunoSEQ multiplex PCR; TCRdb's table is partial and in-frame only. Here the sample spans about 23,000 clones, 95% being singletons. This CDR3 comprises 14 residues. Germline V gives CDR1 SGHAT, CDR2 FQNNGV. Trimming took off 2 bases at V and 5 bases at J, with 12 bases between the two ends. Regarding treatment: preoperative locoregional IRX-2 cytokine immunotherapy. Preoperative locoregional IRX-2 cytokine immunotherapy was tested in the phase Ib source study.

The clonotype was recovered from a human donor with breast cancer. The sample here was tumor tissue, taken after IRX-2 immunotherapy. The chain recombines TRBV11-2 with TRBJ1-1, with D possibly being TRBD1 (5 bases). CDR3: CASSLFQGRTEAFF. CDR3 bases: TGTGCCAGCAGCTTATTTCAGGGACGGACTGAAGCTTTCTTT.